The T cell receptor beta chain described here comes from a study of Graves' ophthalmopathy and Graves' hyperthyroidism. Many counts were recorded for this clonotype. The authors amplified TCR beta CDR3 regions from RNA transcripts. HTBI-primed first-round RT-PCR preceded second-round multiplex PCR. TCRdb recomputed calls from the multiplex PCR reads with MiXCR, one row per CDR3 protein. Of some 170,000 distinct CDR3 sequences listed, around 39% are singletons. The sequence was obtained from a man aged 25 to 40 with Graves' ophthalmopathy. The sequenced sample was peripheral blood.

CDR3 DNA: TGTGCCAGCAGTTACCCGACCGGGCCGGGCACTGAAGCTTTCTTT. This encodes CASSYPTGPGTEAFF. V is TRBV6-6 and J is TRBJ1-1; D is unresolved. The CDR3 has 15 amino acids. Germline V gene lookup returns CDR1 MNHNY and CDR2 SVGAGI (reference sequence). The V and J ends lost 2 bases and 4 bases respectively, with 14 bases between them.